This TCR beta chain was recovered during a study of cytotoxic CD8 clonotypes in ibrutinib-treated CLL. This clone was observed a few times. The sample holds other DNA sequences that translate to the same CDR3. Clones were sequenced by immunoSEQ multiplex PCR, and TCRdb holds only the in-frame ones, with some missing. Of 60,000 to 70,000 clones in the sample, 57% were seen once. Germline V CDR1 and CDR2: MNHEY, SMNVEV (reference sequence). The CDR3 is made up of 13 amino acids. The V and J ends lost 3 bases and 1 base respectively, with 6 bases between them. The sequence was obtained from a human donor with chronic lymphocytic leukemia. This rearrangement joins TRBV27 to TRBJ1-1; D may be TRBD1 (5 bases). This specimen was PBMCs, taken after 12 months of ibrutinib treatment. The CDR3 is CASSFRENTEAFF. CDR3 nucleotides: TGTGCCAGCAGTTTCAGGGAGAACACTGAAGCTTTCTTT.